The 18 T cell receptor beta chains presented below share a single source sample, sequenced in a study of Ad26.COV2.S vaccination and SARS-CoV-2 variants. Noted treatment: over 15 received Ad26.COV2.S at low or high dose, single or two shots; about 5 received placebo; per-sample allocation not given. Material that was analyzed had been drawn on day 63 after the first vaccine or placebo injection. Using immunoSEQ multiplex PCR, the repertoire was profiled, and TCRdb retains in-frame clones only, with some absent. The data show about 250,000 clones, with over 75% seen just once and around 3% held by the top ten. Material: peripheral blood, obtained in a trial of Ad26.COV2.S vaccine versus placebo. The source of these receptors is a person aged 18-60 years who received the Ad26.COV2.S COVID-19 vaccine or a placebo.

The CDR3 is CASREKTGATEAFF. CDR3 sequence (DNA): TGTGCCAGTAGGGAGAAGACAGGGGCCACTGAAGCTTTCTTT. V is TRBV19 and J is TRBJ1-1, with 8 bases identical to TRBD1. Germline CDR1 reads LNHDA; CDR2 reads SQIVND (reference sequence). This CDR3 spans 14 amino acids. V gave up 6 bases and J gave up 4 bases; unmatched junction bases: 7.

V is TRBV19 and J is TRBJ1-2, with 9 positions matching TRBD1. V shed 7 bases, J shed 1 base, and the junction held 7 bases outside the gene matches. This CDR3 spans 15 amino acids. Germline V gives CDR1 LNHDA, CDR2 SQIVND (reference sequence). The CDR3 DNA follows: TGTGCCAGTACGCGCGGACAGGGGCTTAACTATGGCTACACCTTC. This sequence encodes CASTRGQGLNYGYTF.

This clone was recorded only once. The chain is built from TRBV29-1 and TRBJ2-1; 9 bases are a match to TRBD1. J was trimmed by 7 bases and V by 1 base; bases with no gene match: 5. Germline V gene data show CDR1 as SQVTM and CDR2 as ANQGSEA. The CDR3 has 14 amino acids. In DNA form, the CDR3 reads TGCAGCGTTGAAGGAGTTGGGACAGGGAATGAGCAGTTCTTC. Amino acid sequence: CSVEGVGTGNEQFF.

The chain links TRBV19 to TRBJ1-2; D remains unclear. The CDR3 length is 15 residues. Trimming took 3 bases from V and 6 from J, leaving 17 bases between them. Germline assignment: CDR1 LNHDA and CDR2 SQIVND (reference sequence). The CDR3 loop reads CASSMDWSPWNGYTF. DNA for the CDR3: TGTGCCAGTAGTATGGATTGGTCCCCCTGGAATGGCTACACCTTC. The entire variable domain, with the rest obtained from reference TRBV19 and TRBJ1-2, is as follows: DGGITQSPKYLFRKEGQNVTLSCEQNLNHDAMYWYRQDPGQGLRLIYYSQIVNDFQKGDIAEGYSVSREKKESFPLTVTSAQKNPTAFYLCASSMDWSPWNGYTFGSGTRLTVV.

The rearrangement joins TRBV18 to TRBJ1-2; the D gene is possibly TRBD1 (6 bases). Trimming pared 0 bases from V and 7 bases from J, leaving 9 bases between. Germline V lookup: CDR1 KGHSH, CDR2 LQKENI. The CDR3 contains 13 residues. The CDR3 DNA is TGTGCCAGCTCACCACCGGGGGCCGGTGGCTACACCTTC. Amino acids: CASSPPGAGGYTF.

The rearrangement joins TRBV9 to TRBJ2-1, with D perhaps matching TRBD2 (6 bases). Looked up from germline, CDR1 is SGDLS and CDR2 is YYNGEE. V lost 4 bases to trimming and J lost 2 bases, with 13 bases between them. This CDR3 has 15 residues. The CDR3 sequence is CASSTRDWTYNEQFF. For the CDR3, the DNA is TGTGCCAGCAGCACCCGGGACTGGACCTACAATGAGCAGTTCTTC.

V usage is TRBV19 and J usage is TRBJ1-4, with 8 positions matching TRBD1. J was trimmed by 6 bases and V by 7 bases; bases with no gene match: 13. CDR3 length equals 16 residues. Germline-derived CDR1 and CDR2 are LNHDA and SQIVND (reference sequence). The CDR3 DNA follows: TGTGCCAGTACCAGTCAGGGCAGGGGGCGAGATGAAAAACTGTTTTTT. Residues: CASTSQGRGRDEKLFF.

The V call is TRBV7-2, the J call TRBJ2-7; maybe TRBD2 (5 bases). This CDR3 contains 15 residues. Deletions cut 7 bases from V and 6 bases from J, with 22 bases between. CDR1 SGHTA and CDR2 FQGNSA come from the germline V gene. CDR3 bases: TGTGCCAGCAACCCTGGGTTCTCCACGGCGGGCGAGCAGTACTTC. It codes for CASNPGFSTAGEQYF.

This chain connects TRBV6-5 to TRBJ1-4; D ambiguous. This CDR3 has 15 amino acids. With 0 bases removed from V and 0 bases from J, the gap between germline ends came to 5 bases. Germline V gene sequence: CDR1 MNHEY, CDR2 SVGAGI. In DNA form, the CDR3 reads TGTGCCAGCAGTTACTCGGTTGCAACTAATGAAAAACTGTTTTTT. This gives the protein CASSYSVATNEKLFF.

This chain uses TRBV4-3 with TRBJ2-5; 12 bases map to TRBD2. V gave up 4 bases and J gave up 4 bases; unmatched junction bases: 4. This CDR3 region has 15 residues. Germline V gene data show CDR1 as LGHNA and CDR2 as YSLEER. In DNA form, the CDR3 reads TGCGCCAGCAGCCCACTAGCGGGGGGTCCAGAGACCCAGTACTTC. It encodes CASSPLAGGPETQYF.

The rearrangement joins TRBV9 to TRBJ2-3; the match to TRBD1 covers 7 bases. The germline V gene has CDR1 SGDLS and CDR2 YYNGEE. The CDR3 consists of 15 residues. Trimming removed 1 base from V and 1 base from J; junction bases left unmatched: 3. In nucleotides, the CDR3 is TGTGCCAGCAGCGTATGGGACAGACGCACAGATACGCAGTATTTT. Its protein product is CASSVWDRRTDTQYF. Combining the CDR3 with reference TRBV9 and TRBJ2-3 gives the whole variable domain DSGVTQTPKHLITATGQRVTLRCSPRSGDLSVYWYQQSLDQGLQFLIQYYNGEERAKGNILERFSAQQFPDLHSELNLSSLELGDSALYFCASSVWDRRTDTQYFGPGTRLTVL.

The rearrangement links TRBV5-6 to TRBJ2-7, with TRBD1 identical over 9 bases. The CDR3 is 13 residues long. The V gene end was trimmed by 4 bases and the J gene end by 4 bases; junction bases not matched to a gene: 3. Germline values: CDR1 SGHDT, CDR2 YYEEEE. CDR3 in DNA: TGTGCCAGCAGCAACGGACAGGGGTACGAGCAGTACTTC. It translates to CASSNGQGYEQYF.

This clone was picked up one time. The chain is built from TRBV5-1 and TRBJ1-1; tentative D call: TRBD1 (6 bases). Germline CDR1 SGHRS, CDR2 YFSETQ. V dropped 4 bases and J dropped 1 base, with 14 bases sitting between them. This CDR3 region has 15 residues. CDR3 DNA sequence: TGCGCCAGCAGCACCACCCGGGACAAGAACACTGAAGCTTTCTTT. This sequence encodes CASSTTRDKNTEAFF. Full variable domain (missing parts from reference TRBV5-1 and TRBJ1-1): KAGVTQTPRYLIKTRGQQVTLSCSPISGHRSVSWYQQTPGQGLQFLFEYFSETQRNKGNFPGRFSGRQFSNSRSEMNVSTLELGDSALYLCASSTTRDKNTEAFFGQGTRLTVV.

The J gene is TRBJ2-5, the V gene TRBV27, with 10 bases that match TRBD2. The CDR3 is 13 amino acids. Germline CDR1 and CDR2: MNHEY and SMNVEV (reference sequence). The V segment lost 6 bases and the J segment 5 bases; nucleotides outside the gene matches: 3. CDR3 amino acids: CASRASGSETQYF. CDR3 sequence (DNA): TGTGCCAGCAGGGCTAGCGGGAGTGAGACCCAGTACTTC.

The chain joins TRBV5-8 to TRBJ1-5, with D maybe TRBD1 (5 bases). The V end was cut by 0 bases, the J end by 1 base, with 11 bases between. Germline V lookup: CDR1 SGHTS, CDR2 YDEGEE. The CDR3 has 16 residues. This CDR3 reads CASSLARGTSNQPQHF. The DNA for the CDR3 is TGTGCCAGCAGCTTGGCCCGGGGGACGAGCAATCAGCCCCAGCATTTT.

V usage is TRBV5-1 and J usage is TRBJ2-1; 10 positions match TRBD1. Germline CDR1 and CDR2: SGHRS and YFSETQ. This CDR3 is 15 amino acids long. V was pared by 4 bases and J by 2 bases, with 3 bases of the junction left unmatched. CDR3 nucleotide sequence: TGCGCCAGCAGCCCGACAGGGGGCGCCTACAATGAGCAGTTCTTC. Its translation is CASSPTGGAYNEQFF.

CDR3 region: CSAEGQLNTEAFF. CDR3 DNA sequence: TGCAGCGCCGAGGGACAGCTCAACACTGAAGCTTTCTTT. The chain employs TRBV29-1 and TRBJ1-1; TRBD1 matches at 7 bases. V shed 7 bases, J shed 2 bases, and the junction held 7 bases outside the gene matches. The germline V gene encodes CDR1 SQVTM and CDR2 ANQGSEA. This CDR3 comprises 13 residues.

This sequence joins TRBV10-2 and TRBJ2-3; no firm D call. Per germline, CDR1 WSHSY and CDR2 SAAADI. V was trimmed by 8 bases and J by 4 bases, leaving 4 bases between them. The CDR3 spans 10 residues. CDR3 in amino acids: CASVADTQYF. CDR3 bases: TGCGCCAGCGTGGCAGATACGCAGTATTTT.